This T cell receptor beta chain was documented in a study of blood T cell repertoires in COVID-19. The wider study: Acute-phase and convalescent COVID-19 samples originated in the United States, Italy and Spain. From T cells, B-cell-depleted T cells, or PBMCs came the material, which was cDNA or gDNA.

The repertoire was sequenced with immunoSEQ multiplex PCR; TCRdb's copy has only in-frame clones and lacks some. The repertoire holds around 270,000 clones, with about 91% as singletons. The Seattle site enrolled patients during active infection and followed them longitudinally. This CDR3 spans 17 amino acids. V was pared by 1 base and J by 4 bases, with 11 bases of the junction left unmatched. CDR1 is SGHTA, CDR2 FQGNSA, per germline. Input material: peripheral blood. This sequence originates from a person aged 18 to 29 with COVID-19, enrolled during active disease. This chain links TRBV7-2 with TRBJ2-5, with 8 nucleotides matching TRBD2. CDR3 amino acids: CASSLEVFTAGVETQYF. CDR3 DNA sequence: TGTGCCAGCAGCTTAGAGGTTTTCACAGCGGGAGTAGAGACCCAGTACTTC.